Listed below are T cell receptor beta chains from one sample, sequenced in a study of T cell responses to AZD1222 COVID-19 vaccine. Sequencing was performed with immunoSEQ multiplex PCR; in TCRdb, only in-frame clones are kept and a portion is missing. The sample shows some 200,000 clones, approximately 93% of them seen only once. The sample in question was peripheral blood, obtained 28 days after the second AZD1222 dose. The receptors were gathered from an adult who received the AZD1222 COVID-19 vaccine. CDR3s include the opening cysteine and the closing phenylalanine or tryptophan. D genes are given only for firm matches. Some rows have no size entry. The others give once, few or many, or a class for an expanded clone.

d_call j_call clone_size v_call cdr3_aa cdr3_nt
TRBD1 TRBJ2-5 NA TRBV6-5 CASSQGTGRETQYF TGTGCCAGCAGTCAGGGGACAGGGAGAGAGACCCAGTACTTC
NA TRBJ1-1 NA TRBV28 CASSWTNLGRGRMNTEAFF TGTGCCAGCAGTTGGACGAACTTGGGGCGTGGCAGGATGAACACTGAAGCTTTCTTT
NA TRBJ1-2 NA TRBV5-4 CASSLGMNYGYTF TGTGCCAGCAGCTTGGGGATGAACTATGGCTACACCTTC
TRBD1 TRBJ1-6 NA TRBV6-1 CASSEGTGGNSPLHF TGTGCCAGCAGTGAAGGGACAGGTGGGAATTCACCCCTCCACTTT
TRBD2 TRBJ2-1 NA TRBV9 CASSVVAGGSNEQFF TGTGCCAGCAGCGTAGTTGCGGGGGGTTCCAATGAGCAGTTCTTC
TRBD1 TRBJ1-4 NA TRBV19 CASTAQGQGVRTNEKLFF TGTGCCAGTACCGCACAGGGACAGGGGGTCCGCACTAATGAAAAACTGTTTTTT
NA TRBJ1-2 NA TRBV7-9 CASSLDSYGYTF TGTGCCAGCAGCTTAGACAGCTATGGCTACACCTTC
TRBD2 TRBJ2-1 NA TRBV30 CAWYRGLAANNEQFF TGTGCCTGGTATAGAGGGCTAGCGGCAAACAATGAGCAGTTCTTC
TRBD1 TRBJ1-2 NA TRBV4-1 CASSQAPQGAPYGYTF TGCGCCAGCAGCCAAGCACCACAGGGGGCCCCCTATGGCTACACCTTC
TRBD1 TRBJ1-2 NA TRBV7-2 CASSLGNRGSGGYTF TGTGCCAGCAGCTTAGGGAACAGGGGGTCGGGTGGCTACACCTTC
TRBD1 TRBJ1-5 NA TRBV27 CASRGQGGWPQHF TGTGCCAGCAGGGGACAGGGCGGGTGGCCCCAGCATTTT
TRBD1 TRBJ2-5 once TRBV4-3 CASSPRTGEAETQYF TGCGCCAGCAGCCCAAGGACAGGGGAGGCGGAGACCCAGTACTTC
TRBD2 TRBJ2-2 NA TRBV18 CASSEGLAGAGGELFF TGTGCCAGCTCGGAAGGACTAGCGGGAGCAGGCGGGGAGCTGTTTTTT
NA TRBJ1-5 NA TRBV9 CASSRDPNQPQHF TGTGCCAGCAGTAGGGATCCGAATCAGCCCCAGCATTTT
NA TRBJ2-3 NA TRBV12-2 CASRLASGTSDTQYF TGTGCAAGTCGCTTAGCTAGCGGGACTTCAGATACGCAGTATTTT
NA TRBJ2-7 NA TRBV7-3 CASSPDGYYEQYF TGTGCCAGCAGCCCAGACGGGTACTACGAGCAGTACTTC
TRBD2 TRBJ2-3 few TRBV9 CASSALSGGRRGDTDTQYF TGTGCCAGCAGCGCCCTAAGCGGGGGCCGGCGCGGAGACACAGATACGCAGTATTTT
NA TRBJ1-1 NA TRBV3-1/TRBV3-2 CASSQEHSGRKAFF TGTGCCAGCAGCCAAGAGCACTCTGGTCGTAAAGCTTTCTTT
TRBD1 TRBJ1-4 NA TRBV7-2 CASSLARGRTNEKLFF TGTGCCAGCAGCTTAGCCAGGGGGCGAACTAATGAAAAACTGTTTTTT
NA TRBJ1-4 NA TRBV19 CASSFTETVATNEKLFF TGTGCCAGTAGTTTCACCGAGACAGTTGCAACTAATGAAAAACTGTTTTTT
TRBD1 TRBJ1-2 NA TRBV27 CASSSARDRGRIGAYGYTF TGTGCCAGCAGTTCCGCAAGGGACAGGGGGAGGATCGGAGCTTATGGCTACACCTTC
NA TRBJ2-6 NA TRBV9 CASSGTSGANVLTF TGTGCCAGCAGCGGCACCTCTGGGGCCAACGTCCTGACTTTC
NA TRBJ2-3 NA TRBV5-1 CASSLTATTDTQYF TGCGCCAGCAGCTTGACAGCTACCACAGATACGCAGTATTTT
NA TRBJ1-5 NA TRBV19 CASSIGGGRNQPQHF TGTGCCAGTAGTATTGGGGGGGGACGCAATCAGCCCCAGCATTTT
NA TRBJ2-5 NA TRBV7-9 CASSLAKEQETQYF TGTGCCAGCAGCTTAGCGAAGGAGCAAGAGACCCAGTACTTC
NA TRBJ2-2 NA TRBV27 CASSSGPRAGELFF TGTGCCAGCAGTTCGGGGCCGCGCGCCGGGGAGCTGTTTTTT
TRBD2 TRBJ2-7 NA TRBV5-1 CASSHGTSGRTWQYF TGCGCCAGCAGCCACGGGACTAGCGGGAGGACGTGGCAGTACTTC
NA TRBJ2-1 NA TRBV3-1/TRBV3-2 CASSQLLGNEQFF TGTGCCAGCAGCCAATTACTAGGGAATGAGCAGTTCTTC
TRBD1 TRBJ1-4 NA TRBV27 CASRGQGATNEKLFF TGTGCCAGCAGAGGACAGGGGGCAACTAATGAAAAACTGTTTTTT
NA TRBJ2-1 NA TRBV7-3 CASSLIGGTGNEQFF TGTGCCAGCAGCCTAATAGGGGGAACTGGGAATGAGCAGTTCTTC
NA TRBJ2-7 NA TRBV12-3/TRBV12-4 CASSFRRQEQYF TGTGCCAGCAGTTTCCGAAGGCAAGAGCAGTACTTC
NA TRBJ2-7 NA TRBV27 CASSLAVSSYEQYF TGTGCCAGCAGTTTAGCGGTTAGCTCCTACGAGCAGTACTTC
TRBD1 TRBJ1-1 NA TRBV12-3/TRBV12-4 CASSLTGSTEAFF TGTGCCAGCAGTTTGACAGGGTCCACTGAAGCTTTCTTT
NA TRBJ1-1 NA TRBV14 CASSQGVNTEAFF TGTGCCAGCAGCCAAGGGGTGAACACTGAAGCTTTCTTT
TRBD1 TRBJ2-2 NA TRBV7-2 CASSSRTGGTGELFF TGTGCCAGCAGCTCCAGGACAGGGGGGACCGGGGAGCTGTTTTTT
NA TRBJ2-7 NA TRBV6-5 CASSLTGYEQYF TGTGCCAGCAGCCTGACAGGCTACGAGCAGTACTTC
NA TRBJ1-4 NA TRBV28 CASSLAGLNEKLFF TGTGCCAGCAGTTTGGCCGGGCTGAATGAAAAACTGTTTTTT
TRBD1 TRBJ1-6 NA TRBV6-5 CASSSDRGHSPLHF TGTGCCAGCAGTTCGGACAGGGGGCATTCACCCCTCCACTTT
TRBD2 TRBJ2-7 NA TRBV9 CASSRGGSLYEQYF TGTGCCAGCAGCCGGGGGGGATCTCTTTACGAGCAGTACTTC
NA TRBJ2-5 NA TRBV9 CASSPGRYSKETQYF TGTGCCAGCAGCCCAGGGCGCTATTCAAAAGAGACCCAGTACTTC
NA TRBJ1-5 NA TRBV2 CASTGRQINQPQHF TGTGCCAGCACAGGGCGGCAGATCAATCAGCCCCAGCATTTT